A selection of T cell receptor beta chains follows, all from one sample in a study of Graves' ophthalmopathy and Graves' hyperthyroidism. TCRdb itself ran the multiplex PCR reads through MiXCR, one entry per CDR3 protein. The data contain over a million distinct CDR3 sequences, 35% to 40% of them singletons. The specimen sequenced was peripheral blood or thyroid tissue (not recorded which). These receptors all come from an adult man with Graves' hyperthyroidism. Each CDR3 is given with its conserved first and last residue. D genes are given only for firm matches. Not all rows give a size; the values are once, few, many and, for expanded clones, a class.

D	J	V	size	DNA	CDR3
TRBD1	TRBJ2-7	TRBV25-1	-	TGTGCCAGCCAATTCCCCGGGACAGAGATATACGAGCAGTACTTC	CASQFPGTEIYEQYF
TRBD1	TRBJ1-6	TRBV7-8	-	TGTGCCAGCAGCTCGAGGACACAGGGGTGGAATTCACCCCTCCACTTT	CASSSRTQGWNSPLHF
-	TRBJ2-5	TRBV5-6	many	TGTGCCAGCAGCTTGATGCGGGGTCACCAAGAGACCCAGTACTTC	CASSLMRGHQETQYF
-	TRBJ2-7	TRBV12-3/TRBV12-4	many	TGTGCCAGCAGTTTTTTAGGAAACGAGCAGTACTTC	CASSFLGNEQYF
-	TRBJ2-5	TRBV6-5	many	TGTGCCAGCAGTTATATAGACGGGAACGTGTACTTC	CASSYIDGNVYF
-	TRBJ2-7	TRBV7-2	many	TGTGCCAGCAGACGGGTGGGTCGCGAGCAGTACTTC	CASRRVGREQYF
TRBD2	TRBJ2-7	TRBV10-3	-	TGTGCCATCAACAAGCGGGATGGGTTCGAGCAGTACTTC	CAINKRDGFEQYF
-	TRBJ2-5	TRBV29-1	-	TGCAGTGGGGAAAGAGCCGGGTACCAAGAGACCCAGTACTTC	CSGERAGYQETQYF
TRBD2	TRBJ2-2	TRBV5-1	-	TGTGCCAGCAGTCTCCGCGCGGGGGGCGGGAACACCGGGGAGCTGTTTTTT	CASSLRAGGGNTGELFF
-	TRBJ1-1	TRBV29-1	many	TGCAGCGTCCGGGACAACGGCGTCACTGAAGCTTTCTTT	CSVRDNGVTEAFF
TRBD1	TRBJ2-2	TRBV5-6	few	TGTGCCAGCAGCTTGGGTCAGGGGGCGCGCACCGGGGAGCTGTTTTTT	CASSLGQGARTGELFF
-	TRBJ2-7	TRBV29-1	-	TGCAGCGTTGAAAAGACAGGTGGAGAGCAGTACTTC	CSVEKTGGEQYF
TRBD1	TRBJ1-1	TRBV7-2	many	TGTGCCAGCAGCTCGGGGACAGCCCTGAACACTGAAGCTTTCTTT	CASSSGTALNTEAFF
-	TRBJ1-2	TRBV7-2	-	TGTGCCAGCAGCTTAGTGAACCGCCCGGGGAGCTACACCTTC	CASSLVNRPGSYTF
-	TRBJ1-2	TRBV6-5	-	TGTGCCAGCAATAGGGGCGGCTACACCTTC	CASNRGGYTF
-	TRBJ2-5	TRBV2	many	TGTGCCAGTGAGCAGGGTTCAGAGACCCAGTACTTC	CASEQGSETQYF
-	TRBJ2-5	TRBV7-2	few	TGTGCCAGCAGCTTAGTGGGCCGGCGAGGAGAGACCCAGTACTTC	CASSLVGRRGETQYF
-	TRBJ1-2	TRBV7-2	-	TGTGCCTGGAGTCCGCACGGAGGGGGCTACACCTTC	CAWSPHGGGYTF
-	TRBJ2-7	TRBV20-1	-	TGCAGTGCTAGAGTCCAGCGGAAAGCGTACGAGCAGTACTTC	CSARVQRKAYEQYF
-	TRBJ1-1	TRBV20-1	-	TGCAGTGCTGGAAGCTCCGGGAGAACTGAAGCTTTCTTT	CSAGSSGRTEAFF
-	TRBJ1-5	TRBV11-2	-	TGTGCCAGCAGCGCCAAACCGGGATTTAATGCCAATCAGCCCCAGCATTTT	CASSAKPGFNANQPQHF
-	TRBJ1-6	TRBV6-5	few	TGTGCCAGCAGTCCCCTGGAGCTTATGAATTCACCCCTCCACTTT	CASSPLELMNSPLHF
-	TRBJ1-5	TRBV6-2/TRBV6-3	many	TGTGCCAGCAGTTACCTGGGCACTTCGAGGGAGCCCCAGCATTTT	CASSYLGTSREPQHF
-	TRBJ2-5	TRBV29-1	-	TGCAGCAGCTTCGAGACCCAGTACTTC	CSSFETQYF
TRBD2	TRBJ2-7	TRBV5-1	-	TGCGCCAGCAGCTTTTGTCGGGGGGGGGTTACGTCCTACGAGCAGTACTTC	CASSFCRGGVTSYEQYF
-	TRBJ2-2	TRBV10-2	-	TGCACCAGCAGAGACACGACAACCGGGGAGCTGTTTTTT	CTSRDTTTGELFF
TRBD1	TRBJ1-2	TRBV19	many	TGTGCCAGTAGTCTCCGCCGGGACAGGGGCCCACCTCCCTATGGCTACACCTTC	CASSLRRDRGPPPYGYTF
TRBD2	TRBJ2-1	TRBV7-9	-	TGTGCCAGCAGCTTACCTAGCGGGAGGGCCCATGAGCAGTTCTTC	CASSLPSGRAHEQFF
TRBD1	TRBJ2-6	TRBV6-5	-	TGTGCCAGCAGTTACAGGACAGGGCCCTACGTCCTGACTTTC	CASSYRTGPYVLTF
TRBD2	TRBJ2-2	TRBV19	few	TGTGCCAGTAAAGGAGTAGCGGGAGGTCCCGGGGAGCTGTTTTTT	CASKGVAGGPGELFF
-	TRBJ2-7	TRBV10-3	-	TGTGCCATCAGTGCTAAGGGGGGCTCACGACTCTACGAGCAGTACTTC	CAISAKGGSRLYEQYF
-	TRBJ2-5	TRBV6-5	few	TGTGCCATCGGGGATCCGGGACACTCCCAAGAGACCCAGTACTTC	CAIGDPGHSQETQYF
-	TRBJ1-6	TRBV4-3	few	TGCGCCAGCAGCCAAGATTCAGGGGATAATTCACCCCTCCACTTT	CASSQDSGDNSPLHF
-	TRBJ2-2	TRBV11-2	few	TGTGCCAGCAGCTTAGATGGAGGCACCCCACTTTATACCGGGGAGCTGTTTTTT	CASSLDGGTPLYTGELFF
-	TRBJ2-7	TRBV5-1	many	TGCGCCAGCAGCGTACAGACGAGCTCCTACGAGCAGTACTTC	CASSVQTSSYEQYF
TRBD2	TRBJ2-7	TRBV4-1	few	TGCGCCAGCAGCCAGGCTTCTAGCGGGACGGCTGAATTC	CASSQASSGTAEF
-	TRBJ2-5	TRBV7-2	-	TGTGCCAGCAGCTTAGCATTTTTACCAGGCCAAGAGACCCAGTACTTC	CASSLAFLPGQETQYF
-	TRBJ1-4	TRBV4-1	-	TGCGCCAGCAGCCAAACAGAGAATGAAAAACTGTTTTTT	CASSQTENEKLFF
-	TRBJ1-2	TRBV11-2	many	TGTGCCAGCAGCTTTAAAGGGTTCTATGGCTACACCTTC	CASSFKGFYGYTF
TRBD1	TRBJ1-2	TRBV6-5	few	TGTGCCAGCAGCAAAGCGAACAGGGGGCGCGAGTATGGCTACACCTTC	CASSKANRGREYGYTF
-	TRBJ2-5	TRBV2	-	TGTGCCAGCAGTGAATTTGCGGGCGAAGAGACCCAGTACTTC	CASSEFAGEETQYF
-	TRBJ2-7	TRBV7-2	many	TGTGCCAGCAGCCCGTATTCTTCCAGGGACGAGCAGTACTTC	CASSPYSSRDEQYF
-	TRBJ2-2	TRBV2	many	TGTGCCAGCAGTTTCGGACAGAAGACCGGGGAGCTGTTTTTT	CASSFGQKTGELFF